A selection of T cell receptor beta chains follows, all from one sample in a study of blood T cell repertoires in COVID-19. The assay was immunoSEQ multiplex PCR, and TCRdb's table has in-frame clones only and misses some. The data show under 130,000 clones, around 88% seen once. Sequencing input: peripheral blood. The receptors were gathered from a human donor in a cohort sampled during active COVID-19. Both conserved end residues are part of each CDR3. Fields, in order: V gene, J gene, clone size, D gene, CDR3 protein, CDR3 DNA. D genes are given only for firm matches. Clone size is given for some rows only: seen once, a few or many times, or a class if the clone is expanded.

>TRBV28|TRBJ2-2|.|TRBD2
CAVGRDTGELFF
TGTGCCGTAGGGAGGGACACCGGGGAGCTGTTTTTT
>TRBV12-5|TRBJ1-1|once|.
CASRLGTVSGAFF
TGTGCTTCTCGTTTGGGTACGGTCTCTGGAGCTTTCTTT
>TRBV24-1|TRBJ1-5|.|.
CATSEGDSNQPQHF
TGTGCCACCAGTGAAGGGGATAGCAATCAGCCCCAGCATTTT
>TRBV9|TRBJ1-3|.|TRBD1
CASSLRQGESSGNTIYF
TGTGCCAGCAGCCTAAGACAGGGAGAGAGCTCTGGAAACACCATATATTTT
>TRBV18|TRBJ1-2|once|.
CASSPAGAGGYTF
TGTGCCAGCTCACCGGCGGGGGCAGGTGGCTACACCTTC
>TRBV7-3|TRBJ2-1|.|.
CASSLRAGGHHEQFF
TGTGCCAGCAGTCTTCGGGCAGGGGGGCATCATGAGCAGTTCTTC
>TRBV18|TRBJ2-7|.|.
CASSSGAYEQYF
TGTGCCAGCTCATCCGGGGCCTACGAGCAGTACTTC
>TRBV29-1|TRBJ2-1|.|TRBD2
CSVEPGLASNEQFF
TGCAGCGTTGAACCGGGACTAGCGTCTAATGAGCAGTTCTTC
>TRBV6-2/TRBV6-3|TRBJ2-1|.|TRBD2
CASSGAGARQFF
TGTGCCAGCAGTGGAGCGGGGGCACGGCAGTTCTTC
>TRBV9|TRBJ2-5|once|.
CASSVRPGDGETQYF
TGTGCCAGCAGCGTACGTCCGGGGGACGGAGAGACCCAGTACTTC
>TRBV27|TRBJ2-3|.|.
CASSLWQGSTDTQYF
TGTGCCAGCAGTTTATGGCAGGGGAGCACAGATACGCAGTATTTT
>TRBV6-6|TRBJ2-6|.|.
CASSSTSTGGANVLTF
TGTGCCAGCAGTTCTACTAGCACGGGTGGGGCCAACGTCCTGACTTTC
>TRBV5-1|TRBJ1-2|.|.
CASSEGGVPGYTF
TGCGCCAGCAGCGAAGGGGGGGTTCCTGGCTACACCTTC
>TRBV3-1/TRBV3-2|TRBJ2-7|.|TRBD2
CASSQDHASGGPLGEQYF
TGTGCCAGCAGCCAAGATCACGCTAGCGGGGGCCCCCTGGGAGAGCAGTACTTC
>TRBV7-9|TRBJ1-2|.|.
CASRDASGENYGYTF
TGTGCCAGCCGCGACGCGTCAGGGGAGAACTATGGCTACACCTTC
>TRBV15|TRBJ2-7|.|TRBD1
CATSGDDRGNEQYF
TGTGCCACCAGCGGTGATGACAGGGGCAACGAGCAGTACTTC
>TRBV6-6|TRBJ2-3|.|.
CASSFSRSGSTDTQYF
TGTGCCAGCAGTTTTTCCCGAAGCGGGAGCACAGATACGCAGTATTTT
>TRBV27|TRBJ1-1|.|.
CASTLHAVRTGNTEAFF
TGTGCCAGCACCCTACACGCGGTTAGGACTGGGAACACTGAAGCTTTCTTT
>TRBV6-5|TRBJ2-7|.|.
CASGPMSAYEQYF
TGTGCCAGCGGGCCGATGTCAGCTTACGAGCAGTACTTC
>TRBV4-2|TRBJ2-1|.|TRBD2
CASSQGTSGNNEQFF
TGTGCCAGCAGCCAGGGGACTAGCGGGAATAATGAGCAGTTCTTC
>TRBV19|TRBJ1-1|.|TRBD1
CASSTRTGTAMNTEAFF
TGTGCCAGTAGTACGCGGACCGGGACAGCCATGAACACTGAAGCTTTCTTT
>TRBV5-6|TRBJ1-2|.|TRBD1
CASGQGGYGYTF
TGTGCCAGCGGACAGGGCGGCTATGGCTACACCTTC
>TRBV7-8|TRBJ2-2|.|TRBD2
CASSTRGTSGSTGELFF
TGTGCCAGCAGCACCAGGGGGACTAGCGGGAGCACCGGGGAGCTGTTTTTT
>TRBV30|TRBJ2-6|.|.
CAWNPGLTSGANVLTF
TGTGCCTGGAACCCGGGGTTAACGTCTGGGGCCAACGTCCTGACTTTC
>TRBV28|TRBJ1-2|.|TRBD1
CASTVGQSNYGYTF
TGTGCCAGCACCGTGGGACAGTCTAACTATGGCTACACCTTC
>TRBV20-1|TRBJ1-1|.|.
CSASRTGANTEAFF
TGCAGTGCTAGTCGAACAGGCGCGAACACTGAAGCTTTCTTT
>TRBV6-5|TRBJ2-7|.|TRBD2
CASGLGGLAGEQYF
TGTGCCAGCGGCCTTGGGGGACTAGCTGGCGAGCAGTACTTC
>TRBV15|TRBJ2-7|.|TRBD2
CATSRDISGGDRKEQYF
TGTGCCACCAGCAGAGATATTAGCGGGGGAGATCGAAAGGAGCAGTACTTC
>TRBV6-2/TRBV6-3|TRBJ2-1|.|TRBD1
CASSEGASYNEQFF
TGTGCCAGCAGTGAGGGGGCGTCCTACAATGAGCAGTTCTTC
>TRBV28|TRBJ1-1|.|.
CASRTQPGTLNTEAFF
TGTGCCAGCAGAACTCAACCAGGGACTCTGAACACTGAAGCTTTCTTT
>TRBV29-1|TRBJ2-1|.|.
CSVEEASKFF
TGCAGCGTTGAAGAAGCTAGCAAGTTCTTC
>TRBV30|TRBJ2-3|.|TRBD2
CARSGRGGTNTQYF
TGTGCCCGGTCTGGACGGGGGGGCACAAATACGCAGTATTTT
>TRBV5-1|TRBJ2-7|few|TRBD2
CASSPSGGSYEQYF
TGCGCCAGCAGCCCTAGCGGAGGCTCCTACGAGCAGTACTTC
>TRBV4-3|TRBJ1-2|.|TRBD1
CASSHRQGMVYGYTF
TGCGCCAGCAGCCACAGACAGGGGATGGTCTATGGCTACACCTTC
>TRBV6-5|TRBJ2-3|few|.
CASSYFGTGRDTQYF
TGTGCCAGCAGTTACTTCGGGACTGGTAGAGATACGCAGTATTTT
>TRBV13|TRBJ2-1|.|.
CASSLFGSRAQGNEQFF
TGTGCCAGCAGCTTATTTGGTTCCAGGGCGCAGGGCAATGAGCAGTTCTTC
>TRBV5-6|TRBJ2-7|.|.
CASSFTRNEQYF
TGTGCCAGCAGCTTTACGCGGAACGAGCAGTACTTC
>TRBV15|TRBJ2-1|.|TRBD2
CATSRDRASGRTEQFF
TGTGCCACCAGCAGAGATCGCGCTAGCGGGAGAACTGAGCAGTTCTTC
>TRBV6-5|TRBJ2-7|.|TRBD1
CASGYRGVWEQYF
TGTGCCAGCGGGTACAGGGGGGTTTGGGAGCAGTACTTC
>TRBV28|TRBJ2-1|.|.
CASSLSSRRRRNNEQFF
TGTGCCAGCAGTTTAAGTTCGCGTCGGAGGCGGAACAATGAGCAGTTCTTC
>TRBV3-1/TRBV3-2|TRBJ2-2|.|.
CASRSALADINTGELFF
TGTGCCAGCAGATCCGCCCTAGCAGATATTAACACCGGGGAGCTGTTTTTT
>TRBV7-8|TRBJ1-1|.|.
CASSPWGPGGTEAFF
TGTGCCAGCAGCCCGTGGGGCCCCGGGGGCACTGAAGCTTTCTTT
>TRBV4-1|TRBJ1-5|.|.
CASSQGRGSRDQPQHF
TGCGCCAGCAGCCAAGGAAGGGGGTCTCGGGATCAGCCCCAGCATTTT
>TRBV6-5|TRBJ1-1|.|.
CASGQQGNTEAFF
TGTGCCAGCGGACAACAGGGGAACACTGAAGCTTTCTTT
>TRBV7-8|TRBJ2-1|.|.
CASSKQGTSYNEQFF
TGTGCCAGCAGCAAACAGGGAACATCCTACAATGAGCAGTTCTTC
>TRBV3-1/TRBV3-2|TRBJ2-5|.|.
CASSQDQYRTYQETQYF
TGTGCCAGCAGCCAAGATCAGTACAGAACGTACCAAGAGACCCAGTACTTC
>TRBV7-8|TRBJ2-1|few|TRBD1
CASTHRGSRDEQFF
TGTGCCAGCACCCACAGGGGGTCACGAGATGAGCAGTTCTTC
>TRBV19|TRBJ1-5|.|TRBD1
CASSIIQGGMAQPQHF
TGTGCCAGTAGTATTATCCAGGGGGGTATGGCTCAGCCCCAGCATTTT
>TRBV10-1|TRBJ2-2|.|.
CASSEEGSGELFF
TGCGCCAGCAGTGAGGAGGGCAGCGGGGAGCTGTTTTTT
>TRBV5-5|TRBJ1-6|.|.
CASTAPGGREGSPLHF
TGTGCCAGCACGGCCCCTGGGGGCAGGGAGGGTTCACCCCTCCACTTT
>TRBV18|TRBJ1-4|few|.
CASSPPSQGGEKLFF
TGTGCCAGCTCACCACCGTCACAAGGAGGTGAAAAACTGTTTTTT